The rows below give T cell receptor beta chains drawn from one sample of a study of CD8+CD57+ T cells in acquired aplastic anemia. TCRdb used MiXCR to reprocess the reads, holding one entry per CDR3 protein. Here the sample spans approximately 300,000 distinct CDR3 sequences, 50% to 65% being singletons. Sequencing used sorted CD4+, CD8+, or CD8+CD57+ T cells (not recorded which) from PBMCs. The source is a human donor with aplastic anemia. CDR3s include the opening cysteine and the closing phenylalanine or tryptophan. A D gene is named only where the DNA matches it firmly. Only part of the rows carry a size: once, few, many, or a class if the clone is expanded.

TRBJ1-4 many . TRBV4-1 TGCGCCAGCAGCCAAGGAGGGGGTGGTGAAAAACTGTTTTTT CASSQGGGGEKLFF
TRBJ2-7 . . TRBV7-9 TGTGCCAGCAGCTTAGTCATAGGCCCAGGATCCTACGAGCAGTACTTC CASSLVIGPGSYEQYF
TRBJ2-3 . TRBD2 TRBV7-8 TGTGCCAGCACTGCCGGGACTAGCGGGAGTACAGATACGCAGTATTTT CASTAGTSGSTDTQYF
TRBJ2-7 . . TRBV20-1 TGCAGTGCTAGAGATACGACAGACTACGAGCAGTACTTC CSARDTTDYEQYF
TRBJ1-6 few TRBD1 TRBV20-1 TGCAGTGCTCCTCATGCCGGGACAGGGGATTCACCCCTCCACTTT CSAPHAGTGDSPLHF
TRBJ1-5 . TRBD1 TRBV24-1 TGTGCCACCAGTGACAAGGGACAGGGGGTGAATCAGCCCCAGCATTTT CATSDKGQGVNQPQHF
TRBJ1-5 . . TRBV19 TGTGCCAGTAGTATGTTTAAGGGCAATCAGCCCCAGCATTTT CASSMFKGNQPQHF
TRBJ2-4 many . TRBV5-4 TGTGCCAGCAGCTTTATGGACCGGCAGGCCAAAAACATTCAGTACTTC CASSFMDRQAKNIQYF
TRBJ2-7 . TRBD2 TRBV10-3 TGTGCCATCAGATCCTCGGGACTAGCGGGGGGGTCTAGGGAGCAGTACTTC CAIRSSGLAGGSREQYF
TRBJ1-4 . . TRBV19 TGTGCCAGTAGACCCGGACTGGGTGAAAAACTGTTTTTT CASRPGLGEKLFF
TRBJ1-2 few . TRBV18 TGTGCCAGCTCACCAGTTTTTGGTAGGGTTGGCTACACCTTC CASSPVFGRVGYTF